The subject of this entry is one TCR beta chain. Its matching antigen is unknown. This record belongs to a study of T cell repertoires in cytomegalovirus infection. The wider study: Well-studied HLA-B-restricted CMV epitopes were used in the study alongside recently identified HLA-C-restricted ones. Through public TCR beta signatures, both CMV infection and matching HLA type were indicated. General study points: Of the TCR beta families, the public ones yielded a cumulative frequency that identified carriers of CMV plus the relevant HLA.

TCRdb used MiXCR to reprocess the reads, holding one entry per CDR3 protein. The table shows hundreds of thousands of distinct CDR3 sequences, with roughly 30% occurring only once. V gave up 4 bases and J gave up 3 bases, with 9 bases separating them. This CDR3 is built from 14 residues. CDR1 is MGHDK and CDR2 is SYGVNS in the germline V gene. This receptor was obtained from a human donor in good health (CMV status not recorded). Some clones in this sample may be carry-over from other donors' samples. V and J are TRBV25-1 and TRBJ2-2; D is unclear. The sample in question was cultured PBMCs, obtained from culture after CMV antigen stimulation. DNA of the CDR3: TGTGCCAGCAGTGTCAATAGGGACACCGGGGAGCTGTTTTTT. As protein: CASSVNRDTGELFF.